This T cell receptor (beta chain) came from a study of T cells in Graves' hyperthyroidism and ophthalmopathy. Across the study: Staff took peripheral blood when the initial diagnosis was made, before any treatment began.

There are a few counts of this clonotype. V was pared by 7 bases and J by 5 bases, with 4 bases of the junction left unmatched. Germline V gene sequence: CDR1 LNHDA, CDR2 SQIVND (reference sequence). The CDR3 runs 13 residues. Uncontrolled infections, other autoimmune diseases, pregnancy or lactation led to exclusion of patients. It was RNA transcripts that yielded the amplified TCR beta CDR3 regions. A set of HTBI primers served as the primers for a first-round RT-PCR of the TCR CDR3. A single record per CDR3 protein comes from TCRdb applying MiXCR to the multiplex PCR reads. Among 490,000 or so distinct CDR3 sequences listed, 15% to 20% were seen once.

V and J are TRBV19 and TRBJ2-3; 9 nucleotides line up with TRBD2. The receptor was isolated from a man aged 40-49 years with Graves' ophthalmopathy. Sequenced: blood. The DNA of the CDR3 is TGTGCCAGTAAGACTAGCGGAGGAGATACGCAGTATTTT. Its protein is CASKTSGGDTQYF.